This T cell receptor (beta chain) came from a study of vaccination and CD4 T cells after COVID-19. The overall study: Six male and four female convalescents took part, two of them Hispanic. Both day-14 and day-161-to-241 post-vaccine samples exist for three convalescent patients.

As regards this clonotype: As yet, its antigen is unknown.

Time point denoted: late sampling 161 to 241 days after vaccination in three convalescent patients. TCRdb fed the PCR reads into MiXCR, producing one record per CDR3 protein. The table has 35,000 to 45,000 distinct CDR3 sequences, more than 30% seen once; the top ten hold about 5.3%. Study findings and constraints: The study found median SARS-CoV-2-reactive clonotypes rising from about 20 to 38, not significantly.

The sequence derives from a human donor who had recovered from COVID-19. Sequenced material: CD4+ T cells from blood, taken about 7 months after SARS-CoV-2 vaccination.

The CDR3 here is CASSSGRGYDEQYF. As DNA, the CDR3 is TGTGCCAGCAGTTCTGGCAGGGGGTACGACGAGCAGTACTTC. This chain links TRBV28 with TRBJ2-7; the match to TRBD1 covers 7 bases. There are 14 residues in the CDR3. Germline loops: CDR1 MDHEN, CDR2 SYDVKM. V shed 4 bases and J 5 bases; nucleotides not matched to a gene: 8.